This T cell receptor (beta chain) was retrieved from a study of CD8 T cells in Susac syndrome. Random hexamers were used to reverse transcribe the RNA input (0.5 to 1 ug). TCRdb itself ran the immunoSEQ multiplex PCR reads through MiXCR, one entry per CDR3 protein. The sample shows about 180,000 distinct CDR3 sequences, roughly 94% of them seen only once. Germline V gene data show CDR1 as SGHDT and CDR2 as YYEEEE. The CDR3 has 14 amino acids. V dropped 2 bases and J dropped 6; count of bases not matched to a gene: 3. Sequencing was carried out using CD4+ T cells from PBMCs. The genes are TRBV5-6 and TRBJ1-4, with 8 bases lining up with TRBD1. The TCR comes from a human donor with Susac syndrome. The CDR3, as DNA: TGTGCCAGCAGCTTCGGGACAGGACATGAAAAACTGTTTTTT. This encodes CASSFGTGHEKLFF.